The 7 T cell receptor beta chains listed next were all sequenced from one sample in a study of blood T cell repertoires in COVID-19. Measured with immunoSEQ multiplex PCR; TCRdb has only the in-frame clones, and not every one. The sample comprises under 150,000 clones, about 85% of which are singletons, and under 13% rests with the top ten. The sequencing input was peripheral blood. The receptors originated from a man older than 75 with acute or convalescent COVID-19.

The chain links TRBV7-9 to TRBJ1-1, with unresolved D. Between the trimmed V and J ends, which lost 2 bases and 0 bases, there was a span of 7 bases. Looked up from germline, CDR1 is SEHNR and CDR2 is FQNEAQ (reference sequence). The CDR3 has 14 amino acids. The CDR3: CASSLTGLNTEAFF. As DNA, the CDR3 is TGTGCCAGCAGCTTAACCGGGTTGAACACTGAAGCTTTCTTT.

The chain employs TRBV12-3 or TRBV12-4 and TRBJ1-2, with D possibly matching TRBD1 (6 bases). Trimming removed 5 bases at V and 6 bases at J, with 10 bases between. This CDR3 comprises 12 residues. CDR3 nucleotide sequence: TGTGCCAGCAGTCCCCACAGGGATGGCTACACCTTC. Translation: CASSPHRDGYTF.

The rearrangement joins TRBV19 to TRBJ2-2; 10 nucleotides align to TRBD2. CDR1 is LNHDA, CDR2 SQIVND, per germline (reference sequence). This CDR3 contains 16 residues. V trimming: 6 bases; J trimming: 1 base; junction bases outside the gene matches: 5. The CDR3 DNA reads as TGTGCCAGTAGGTCGAGCGGGAGGGGGAACACCGGGGAGCTGTTTTTT. Protein product: CASRSSGRGNTGELFF.

V usage is TRBV20-1 and J usage is TRBJ2-5; 8 nucleotides line up with TRBD1. From germline, CDR1 is DFQATT and CDR2 SNEGSKA (reference sequence). V was clipped by 3 bases and J by 5 bases; unmatched bases: 2. The CDR3 has 12 residues. The CDR3 sequence is CSASWDRETQYF. The DNA for the CDR3 is TGCAGTGCTAGTTGGGACAGGGAGACCCAGTACTTC.

The chain links TRBV5-1 to TRBJ1-1; 8 bases align to TRBD1. From germline, CDR1 is SGHRS and CDR2 YFSETQ. The CDR3 runs 14 residues. With 5 bases clipped from V and 4 bases from J, the junction kept 7 bases outside the gene matches. CDR3 bases: TGCGCCAGCAGAGTTACCGGGACAGGCACTGAAGCTTTCTTT. It translates to CASRVTGTGTEAFF.

This clone occurred a few times. V is TRBV24-1 and J is TRBJ1-5, with TRBD1 identical over 7 bases. This CDR3 region has 16 residues. From germline, CDR1 is KGHDR and CDR2 SFDVKD. V shed 4 bases, J shed 3 bases, and the junction held 8 bases outside the gene matches. CDR3 residues: CATSDGGRGINQPQHF. The CDR3, as DNA: TGTGCCACCAGTGACGGCGGCAGGGGGATCAATCAGCCCCAGCATTTT.

J is TRBJ1-1 and V is TRBV18; D is unresolved. Germline V gives CDR1 KGHSH, CDR2 LQKENI. The CDR3 consists of 12 residues. V lost 8 bases, J lost 5 bases, and 12 bases lay in between. CDR3: CASATRETEAFF. CDR3 sequence (DNA): TGTGCCAGCGCGACAAGGGAGACTGAAGCTTTCTTT.